This T cell receptor beta chain derives from a study of T cells after yellow fever vaccination. Germline loops: CDR1 SGHDT, CDR2 YYEEEE. The V end was cut by 2 bases, the J end by 0 bases, with 10 bases between. This CDR3 has 15 residues. TCRdb reprocessed the 5' RACE reads via MiXCR and lists one record per CDR3 protein. The data contain around 300,000 distinct CDR3 sequences, approximately 4% of them singletons. This clonotype came up many times. The sequencing used PBMCs, collected 15 days after the yellow fever booster vaccination. This rearrangement joins TRBV5-6 to TRBJ2-3, with a tentative D call TRBD2 (5 bases). This TCR was sampled from a man between 18 and 29 years old who received the YFV17D yellow fever vaccine. CDR3 DNA: TGTGCCAGCAGCTTAAGTCTAGCTAGCACAGATACGCAGTATTTT. Protein: CASSLSLASTDTQYF.